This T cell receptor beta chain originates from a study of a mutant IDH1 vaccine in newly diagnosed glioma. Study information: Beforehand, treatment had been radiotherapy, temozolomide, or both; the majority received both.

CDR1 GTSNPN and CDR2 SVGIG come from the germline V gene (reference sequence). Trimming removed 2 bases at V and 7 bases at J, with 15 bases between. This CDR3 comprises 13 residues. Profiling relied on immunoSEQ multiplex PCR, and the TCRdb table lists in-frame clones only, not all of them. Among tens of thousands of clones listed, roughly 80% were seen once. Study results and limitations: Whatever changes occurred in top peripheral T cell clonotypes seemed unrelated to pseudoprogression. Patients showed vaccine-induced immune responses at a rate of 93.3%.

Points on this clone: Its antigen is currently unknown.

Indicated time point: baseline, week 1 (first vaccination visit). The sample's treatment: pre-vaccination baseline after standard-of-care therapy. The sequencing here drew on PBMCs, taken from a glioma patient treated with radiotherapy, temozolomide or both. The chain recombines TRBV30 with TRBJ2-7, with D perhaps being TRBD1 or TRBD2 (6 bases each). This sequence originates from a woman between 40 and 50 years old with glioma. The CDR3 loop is CAWSPRQAGEQYF. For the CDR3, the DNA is TGTGCCTGGAGTCCACGACAGGCGGGAGAGCAGTACTTC. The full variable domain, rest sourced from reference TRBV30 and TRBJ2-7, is SQTIHQWPATLVQPVGSPLSLECTVEGTSNPNLYWYRQAAGRGLQLLFYSVGIGQISSEVPQNLSASRPQDRQFILSSKKLLLSDSGFYLCAWSPRQAGEQYFGPGTRLTVT.